This entry concerns a single TCR beta chain. This entry comes from a study of blood T cell repertoires in COVID-19. On the study more broadly: The United States, Italy and Spain supplied acute and convalescent COVID-19 samples.

Germline CDR1 and CDR2: MRHNA and SNTAGT. This CDR3 has 15 amino acids. V lost 6 bases, J lost 0 bases, and 13 bases lay in between. Authors' analysis steps: Estimated nucleated cell counts came from reference gene primer amplification. The data were produced by immunoSEQ multiplex PCR, yet TCRdb's version contains in-frame clones alone and is incomplete. V and J calls and clone size are copied from that table; D and trimming were computed from the DNA. The table records under 200,000 clones, 70% to 85% of them present only once. The chain uses TRBV6-4 and TRBJ2-3; D is possibly TRBD1 (6 bases). This clonotype was sampled from a man aged 60 to 75 who had recovered from COVID-19. Sequenced sample: peripheral blood. CDR3 sequence: CASSDGQSSTDTQYF. The CDR3 nucleotides read TGTGCCAGCAGCGACGGACAGAGCAGCACAGATACGCAGTATTTT.